This T cell receptor (beta chain) stems from a study of shared clonotypes between healthy human individuals. Study-wide points: Clonotype sharing among donors, it was expected, would be affected by sequencing depth.

About this clone: Its antigen remains unidentified. The identical CDR3 is also encoded by other nucleotide sequences in the sample.

The donors, all of them Caucasian adults, lived in Nashville, Tennessee. The germline V gene has CDR1 SGHRS and CDR2 YFSETQ. V shed 4 bases and J 7 bases; nucleotides not matched to a gene: 6. This CDR3 region has 14 residues. Genomic DNA of every subset was divided equally among multiple immunoSEQ plates. It was roughly 200 ng DNA, about 30,000 T cell genomes, that sorted-subset replicate PCRs used. TCRdb keeps only in-frame clones here, not all; method: immunoSEQ multiplex PCR. Of over a million clones listed, 75% are singletons. V and J are TRBV5-1 and TRBJ2-7, with 12 bases matching TRBD2. This clonotype originated in a man younger than 30 in good health. The sample comprised memory CD4+ T cells sorted from blood. Subset noted: CD45RA-negative fraction. The CDR3 loop is CASSASGGAREQYF. CDR3 coding DNA: TGCGCCAGCAGCGCTAGCGGGGGGGCGAGAGAGCAGTACTTC.